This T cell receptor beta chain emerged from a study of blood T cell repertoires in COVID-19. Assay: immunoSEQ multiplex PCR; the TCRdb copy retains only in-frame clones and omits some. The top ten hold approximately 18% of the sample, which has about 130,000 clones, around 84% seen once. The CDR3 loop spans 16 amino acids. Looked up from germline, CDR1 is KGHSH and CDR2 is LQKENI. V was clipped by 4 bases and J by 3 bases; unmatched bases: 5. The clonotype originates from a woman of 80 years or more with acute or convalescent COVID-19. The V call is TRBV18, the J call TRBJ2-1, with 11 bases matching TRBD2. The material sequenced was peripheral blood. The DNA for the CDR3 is TGTGCCAGCTCACGACGGACTAGCGGGTTCTACAATGAGCAGTTCTTC. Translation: CASSRRTSGFYNEQFF.